The 23 T cell receptor beta chains below all came from one sample that was sequenced in a study of T-cell memory formation after mild COVID-19. MiXCR was run by TCRdb on the 5' RACE reads, yielding one entry per CDR3 protein. The data hold 450,000 to 700,000 distinct CDR3 sequences, with about 20% observed a single time. Material for sequencing was PBMCs or a T cell subset sorted from them (not recorded which). The receptors derive from an adult woman who had mild COVID-19 (a few samples of this study predate the infection). Cell type and time point are not known.

This clonotype was observed a handful of times. This chain uses TRBV5-6 with TRBJ1-5; D remains unclear. The CDR3 runs 14 residues. CDR1 is SGHDT and CDR2 is YYEEEE in the germline V gene. V lost 1 base and J 5 bases, leaving 10 bases between the germline ends. The CDR3 is CASSLFWADQPQHF. DNA for the CDR3: TGTGCCAGCAGCTTGTTCTGGGCGGATCAGCCCCAGCATTTT.

This clonotype was seen more than once but under ten times. The chain links TRBV5-1 to TRBJ1-1; possible D gene TRBD1, 5 bases. V dropped 4 bases and J dropped 4 bases, with 20 bases sitting between them. The CDR3 sequence is 16 residues long. CDR1 and CDR2 from the germline V gene are SGHRS and YFSETQ. The CDR3 region is CASSPLGPSEGTEAFF. DNA of the CDR3: TGCGCCAGCAGCCCGCTGGGACCGTCGGAGGGCACTGAAGCTTTCTTT.

This chain connects TRBV29-1 to TRBJ2-7; TRBD1 matches 10 bases. Unmatched junction bases numbered 12, after V lost 6 bases and J lost 4 bases. Germline-derived CDR1 and CDR2 are SQVTM and ANQGSEA. The CDR3 spans 15 residues. CDR3 nucleotides: TGCAGCGTCGTACCGGGACAGGGGAGGGGATACGAGCAGTACTTC. It codes for CSVVPGQGRGYEQYF.

The genes are TRBV20-1 and TRBJ2-1, with 8 bases lining up with TRBD2. V was clipped by 5 bases and J by 3 bases; unmatched bases: 6. This CDR3 region has 14 residues. Germline V gene data show CDR1 as DFQATT and CDR2 as SNEGSKA (reference sequence). DNA of the CDR3: TGCAGTGCTTACAAGCGGGGGCACTACAATGAGCAGTTCTTC. Translation gives CSAYKRGHYNEQFF.

CDR3 region: CASSLGNPYEQYF. The CDR3 DNA reads TGTGCCAGCAGCTTAGGGAATCCCTACGAGCAGTACTTC. The gene calls are TRBV7-9 and TRBJ2-7; D ambiguous. This CDR3 is built from 13 residues. Trimming took 1 base from V and 2 from J, leaving 6 bases between them. In germline, CDR1 is SEHNR, CDR2 FQNEAQ (reference sequence). The full variable domain, its missing parts supplied by reference TRBV7-9 and TRBJ2-7, is DTGVSQNPRHKITKRGQNVTFRCDPISEHNRLYWYRQTLGQGPEFLTYFQNEAQLEKSRLLSDRFSAERPKGSFSTLEIQRTEQGDSAMYLCASSLGNPYEQYFGPGTRLTVT.

The V gene is TRBV5-1, the J gene TRBJ1-2; 7 bases are a match to TRBD1. CDR3 length equals 15 residues. CDR1 is SGHRS and CDR2 is YFSETQ in the germline V gene. The trim removed 4 bases at V and 6 bases at J, leaving 12 bases unmatched. The CDR3 spells CASSTSQGNVDGYTF. The CDR3 bases are TGCGCCAGCAGCACATCACAGGGGAATGTGGATGGCTACACCTTC.

This clonotype has at least ten counts. The rearrangement uses TRBV7-2 and TRBJ2-3, with 9 positions matching TRBD2. After removal of 5 bases from V and 1 base from J, the junction contained 7 bases not matched to a gene. The CDR3 sequence is 16 residues long. CDR1 SGHTA and CDR2 FQGNSA come from the germline V gene. CDR3 in DNA: TGTGCCAGCAGCCTAGGGCCTAGCGGGGGCACAGATACGCAGTATTTT. As protein: CASSLGPSGGTDTQYF.

The chain carries TRBV6-2 or TRBV6-3 and TRBJ2-7; the match to TRBD2 covers 9 bases. The germline V gene has CDR1 MNHEY and CDR2 SVGEGT. This CDR3 comprises 14 residues. V trimming: 8 bases; J trimming: 2 bases; junction bases outside the gene matches: 7. The CDR3 DNA follows: TGTGCCAGCCGGAGGGCTAGCGGGGCCTACGAGCAGTACTTC. It codes for CASRRASGAYEQYF.

This clonotype was seen at least ten times. The V gene is TRBV12-3 or TRBV12-4, the J gene TRBJ1-1; no clear D gene. The ends were cut back, 3 bases at V and 0 bases at J, with 5 bases in the middle. The CDR3 is 13 amino acids. The CDR3 protein is CASSFNLNTEAFF. CDR3 nucleotides: TGTGCCAGCAGTTTCAACCTGAACACTGAAGCTTTCTTT.

Only a few counts were recorded for this clonotype. In DNA form, the CDR3 reads TGCGCCAGCAGCCAAGATTCGACTAGCGGGGGGGCGACGCAGTTCTTC. Translation gives CASSQDSTSGGATQFF. V and J are TRBV4-1 and TRBJ2-1; TRBD2 matches 14 bases. The V segment lost 0 bases and the J segment 12 bases; nucleotides outside the gene matches: 7. The CDR3 extends over 16 amino acids. Germline V CDR1 and CDR2: MGHRA, YSYEKL.

V and J are TRBV10-3 and TRBJ2-7; a possible D gene is TRBD1 (6 bases). The V gene's germline CDR1 is ENHRY and CDR2 SYGVKD. Trimming shortened V by 4 bases and J by 6 bases, and 13 bases separated the two germline ends. The CDR3 is 13 amino acids. This chain's CDR3 is CAISVGTSGEQYF. In nucleotides, the CDR3 is TGTGCCATCAGTGTAGGGACATCCGGCGAGCAGTACTTC.

The rearrangement joins TRBV5-1 to TRBJ2-2; TRBD2 matches at 8 bases. V lost 0 bases and J lost 3; bases outside the gene matches: 7. Germline assignment: CDR1 SGHRS and CDR2 YFSETQ. This CDR3 region has 17 residues. CDR3: CASSLVAGGHYTGELFF. CDR3 nucleotide sequence: TGCGCCAGCAGCTTGGTCGCGGGGGGCCACTACACCGGGGAGCTGTTTTTT.

This clonotype was counted a few times. The rearrangement uses TRBV11-2 and TRBJ2-7, with D possibly TRBD2 on 5 matching bases. This CDR3 has 13 residues. Trimming stripped 5 bases from V and 3 bases from J, with 11 bases between. CDR1 is SGHAT and CDR2 is FQNNGV in the germline V gene. CDR3 sequence reads: CASSRHEGYEQYF. The CDR3 DNA reads as TGTGCCAGCAGCCGTCATGAGGGCTACGAGCAGTACTTC.

The rearrangement joins TRBV7-9 to TRBJ1-5; D perhaps matches TRBD1 (6 bases). Germline V gives CDR1 SEHNR, CDR2 FQNEAQ (reference sequence). CDR3 length equals 14 residues. V was clipped by 5 bases and J by 5 bases, with 13 bases between them. This CDR3 reads CASSPDSADQPQHF. CDR3 coding DNA: TGTGCCAGCAGCCCGGACAGCGCGGATCAGCCCCAGCATTTT. Supplemented by reference TRBV7-9 and TRBJ1-5, the full variable domain reads DTGVSQNPRHKITKRGQNVTFRCDPISEHNRLYWYRQTLGQGPEFLTYFQNEAQLEKSRLLSDRFSAERPKGSFSTLEIQRTEQGDSAMYLCASSPDSADQPQHFGDGTRLSIL.

This clonotype came up many times. V usage is TRBV7-9 and J usage is TRBJ2-7, with 8 bases aligning to TRBD1. The CDR3 spans 14 residues. Germline V gene sequence: CDR1 SEHNR, CDR2 FQNEAQ (reference sequence). V lost 5 bases to trimming and J lost 2 bases; unmatched junction nucleotides: 5. The CDR3 DNA follows: TGTGCCAGCAGCCCGTCGACAGGGGCCTACGAGCAGTACTTC. Encoded protein: CASSPSTGAYEQYF.

This clonotype has only a few counts. This chain joins TRBV6-5 and TRBJ1-2; no clear D gene. The CDR3 is 12 residues long. V was pared by 5 bases and J by 4 bases, with 8 bases between. Germline loops: CDR1 MNHEY, CDR2 SVGAGI. The CDR3 is CASSPMGYGYTF. CDR3 DNA: TGTGCCAGCAGTCCGATGGGCTATGGCTACACCTTC.

This clonotype appeared many times. The chain combines TRBV12-3 or TRBV12-4 with TRBJ2-3; D is ambiguous. V lost 0 bases and J lost 2, with 12 bases in between. The CDR3 totals 16 residues. CDR3 protein: CASSLAPVDATDTQYF. CDR3 DNA: TGTGCCAGCAGTTTAGCCCCGGTTGATGCCACAGATACGCAGTATTTT.

The chain joins TRBV4-3 to TRBJ2-7, with D possibly being TRBD2 (5 bases). V dropped 0 bases and J dropped 2 bases, with 14 bases sitting between them. The CDR3 totals 16 residues. CDR1 LGHNA and CDR2 YSLEER come from the germline V gene. The DNA for the CDR3 is TGCGCCAGCAGCCAAGATTACCTAGCTGCTACCTACGAGCAGTACTTC. The encoded protein is CASSQDYLAATYEQYF.

The chain has TRBV7-2 and TRBJ2-1, with 9 bases lining up with TRBD2. J was trimmed by 1 base and V by 4 bases; bases with no gene match: 11. The CDR3 is 18 residues long. Germline V gives CDR1 SGHTA, CDR2 FQGNSA. The chain's CDR3 is CASSSGLAFSYSYNEQFF. CDR3 sequence (DNA): TGTGCCAGCAGCTCGGGACTAGCCTTTTCGTATTCCTACAATGAGCAGTTCTTC.

This rearrangement joins TRBV20-1 to TRBJ2-3; the match to TRBD1 covers 7 bases. Germline CDR1 and CDR2: DFQATT and SNEGSKA (reference sequence). The CDR3 covers 12 residues. The J segment lost 9 bases and the V segment lost 6 bases, leaving 9 bases of the junction unmatched. The CDR3 DNA follows: TGCAGTGCCTTCTCGACAGGGCACACGCAGTATTTT. It specifies CSAFSTGHTQYF.

The chain uses TRBV20-1 and TRBJ2-5; 8 nucleotides agree with TRBD2. The CDR3 is made up of 16 amino acids. The V and J ends lost 3 bases and 6 bases, in that order; junction bases with no gene match: 15. CDR1 is DFQATT, CDR2 SNEGSKA, per germline (reference sequence). CDR3 coding DNA: TGCAGTGCTAGGCCCAGGACTAGCTCCATGGGTCAGACCCAGTACTTC. Amino acids: CSARPRTSSMGQTQYF.

The chain carries TRBV7-9 and TRBJ2-7, with 9 bases matching TRBD2. In germline, CDR1 is SEHNR, CDR2 FQNEAQ (reference sequence). This CDR3 is built from 16 residues. Losses at the gene ends were 1 base for V and 4 bases for J; bases not matched to a gene: 8. In DNA form, the CDR3 reads TGTGCCAGCAGCTTAGATAGCGGGAGAAACGTGTACGAGCAGTACTTC. Encoded protein: CASSLDSGRNVYEQYF.

The rearrangement links TRBV29-1 to TRBJ1-2, with D hard to call. CDR1 is SQVTM, CDR2 ANQGSEA, per germline. This CDR3 is built from 12 residues. Trimming left V 3 bases short and J 7 bases short, with 12 bases between. The CDR3 DNA follows: TGCAGCGTTGATGGCGGGTCGGGTGGCTACACCTTC. Protein product: CSVDGGSGGYTF.